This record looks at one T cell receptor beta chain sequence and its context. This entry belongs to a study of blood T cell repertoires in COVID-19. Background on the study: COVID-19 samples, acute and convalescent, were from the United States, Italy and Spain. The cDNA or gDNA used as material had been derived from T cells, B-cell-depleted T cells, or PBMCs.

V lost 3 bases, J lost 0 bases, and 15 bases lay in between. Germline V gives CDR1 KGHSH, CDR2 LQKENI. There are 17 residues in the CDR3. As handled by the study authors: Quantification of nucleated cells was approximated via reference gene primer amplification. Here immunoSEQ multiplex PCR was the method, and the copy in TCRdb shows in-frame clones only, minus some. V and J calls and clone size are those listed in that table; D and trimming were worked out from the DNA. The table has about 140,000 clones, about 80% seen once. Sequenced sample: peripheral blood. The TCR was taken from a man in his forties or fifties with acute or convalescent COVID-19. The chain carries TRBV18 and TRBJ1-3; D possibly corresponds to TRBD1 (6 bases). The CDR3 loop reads CASSPILGQTSGNTIYF. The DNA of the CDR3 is TGTGCCAGCTCACCGATCCTTGGACAGACCTCTGGAAACACCATATATTTT. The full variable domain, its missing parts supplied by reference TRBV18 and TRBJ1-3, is NAGVMQNPRHLVRRRGQEARLRCSPMKGHSHVYWYRQLPEEGLKFMVYLQKENIIDESGMPKERFSAEFPKEGPSILRIQQVVRGDSAAYFCASSPILGQTSGNTIYFGEGSWLTVV.